The 13 T cell receptor beta chains given below trace back to one sample, sequenced in a study of blood T cell repertoires in COVID-19. TCRdb's table, derived via immunoSEQ multiplex PCR, lists solely in-frame clones and lacks some. The table lists 40,000 or so clones, about 85% of them singletons. The sample was peripheral blood. These receptor sequences come from a human donor in a cohort sampled during active COVID-19.

The chain couples TRBV19 to TRBJ1-1; D is unclear. Germline loops: CDR1 LNHDA, CDR2 SQIVND (reference sequence). The ends were cut back, 2 bases at V and 0 bases at J, with 10 bases in the middle. This CDR3 has 15 amino acids. The CDR3: CASSIKRIMNTEAFF. The DNA of the CDR3 is TGTGCCAGTAGTATAAAGAGGATCATGAACACTGAAGCTTTCTTT.

The chain has TRBV6-5 and TRBJ2-5, with 7 nucleotides matching TRBD2. Per germline, CDR1 MNHEY and CDR2 SVGAGI. The CDR3 runs 14 residues. V lost 9 bases, J lost 0 bases, and 7 bases stayed unmatched. As DNA, the CDR3 is TGTGCCAGTTGCCCGGGAGGCTACCAAGAGACCCAGTACTTC. This gives the protein CASCPGGYQETQYF.

This chain joins TRBV20-1 and TRBJ2-1; TRBD1 is a possible D gene (5 bases). This CDR3 contains 14 residues. Trimming cost V 3 bases and J 1 base, with 10 bases left between them. Germline assignment: CDR1 DFQATT and CDR2 SNEGSKA (reference sequence). The CDR3 DNA sequence: TGCAGTGCTAGTAAGGGGCCGTCCTACAATGAGCAGTTCTTC. Its protein product is CSASKGPSYNEQFF.

V usage is TRBV2 and J usage is TRBJ2-7; TRBD2 matches at 11 bases. Germline V gives CDR1 SNHLY, CDR2 FYNNEI. The CDR3 is 15 residues long. The V gene end was trimmed by 4 bases and the J gene end by 1 base; junction bases not matched to a gene: 3. CDR3 protein: CASSVTSGGSYEQYF. CDR3 nucleotides: TGTGCCAGCAGTGTTACTAGCGGGGGTTCCTACGAGCAGTACTTC.

This clone was seen just once. The chain is built from TRBV9 and TRBJ1-6; 8 nucleotides agree with TRBD1. The germline CDR1 and CDR2 sequences are SGDLS and YYNGEE. With V trimmed by 2 bases and J by 7 bases, 5 bases remained unmatched. The CDR3 is 15 residues long. The CDR3: CASSVGRQGNSPLHF. The CDR3 DNA follows: TGTGCCAGCAGCGTGGGGAGACAGGGGAATTCACCCCTCCACTTT.

The chain's CDR3 is CASSQGQNTGELFF. The CDR3 nucleotides are TGTGCCAGTAGTCAGGGACAAAACACCGGGGAGCTGTTTTTT. The chain uses TRBV19 and TRBJ2-2, with D perhaps TRBD1 (6 bases). Trimming stripped 5 bases from V and 2 bases from J, with 9 bases between. Germline V gives CDR1 LNHDA, CDR2 SQIVND (reference sequence). The length of the CDR3 is 14 residues.

This chain joins TRBV5-1 and TRBJ2-5; possibly TRBD1 for D (5 bases). V was cut by 0 bases and J by 2 bases, with 20 bases left in between. This CDR3 has 18 amino acids. Per germline, CDR1 SGHRS and CDR2 YFSETQ. The CDR3: CASSLGLSVGAGQETQYF. For the CDR3, the DNA is TGCGCCAGCAGCTTGGGATTAAGTGTAGGGGCAGGGCAAGAGACCCAGTACTTC.

The chain combines TRBV7-9 with TRBJ2-5; D unclear. The CDR3 is 11 residues long. Between the trimmed V and J ends, which lost 3 bases and 9 bases, there was a span of 8 bases. Germline-derived CDR1 and CDR2 are SEHNR and FQNEAQ (reference sequence). This CDR3 reads CASSFPIPQYF. In DNA, the CDR3 is TGTGCCAGCAGCTTCCCAATTCCCCAGTACTTC.

The chain joins TRBV6-6 to TRBJ2-3, with 7 bases fitting TRBD1. Germline lookup yields CDR1 MNHNY and CDR2 SVGAGI (reference sequence). The CDR3 spans 16 residues. V shed 5 bases and J 2 bases; nucleotides not matched to a gene: 10. In DNA, the CDR3 is TGTGCCAGCAGTCGAAAACCAGACAGGGACACAGATACGCAGTATTTT. Protein product: CASSRKPDRDTDTQYF.

This sequence joins TRBV10-3 and TRBJ2-5; possible D gene TRBD2, 5 bases. Trimming cost V 3 bases and J 5 bases, with 13 bases left between them. This CDR3 is 14 amino acids long. Germline V CDR1 and CDR2: ENHRY, SYGVKD. The CDR3 DNA reads as TGTGCCATCAGTGATTACGGGGAGAGGGAGACCCAGTACTTC. It codes for CAISDYGERETQYF.

This clone has just one count. The rearrangement joins TRBV13 to TRBJ2-7, with a possible D match to TRBD1 (7 bases). Germline V gene sequence: CDR1 PRHDT, CDR2 FYEKMQ (reference sequence). Trimming removed 4 bases from V and 0 bases from J, with 13 bases in between. The CDR3 has 15 residues. CDR3 nucleotides: TGTGCCAGCAGCTGGCGACAGGGAGGCTCCTACGAGCAGTACTTC. Encoded protein: CASSWRQGGSYEQYF.

This chain links TRBV6-5 with TRBJ2-3; the match to TRBD1 covers 9 bases. The CDR3 spans 14 residues. J was trimmed by 2 bases and V by 8 bases; bases with no gene match: 5. CDR1 MNHEY and CDR2 SVGAGI come from the germline V gene. The CDR3 coding sequence is TGTGCCAGCGGGGGGACAGGGATCACAGATACGCAGTATTTT. As protein: CASGGTGITDTQYF.

The rearrangement links TRBV3-1 (or the pseudogene TRBV3-2) to TRBJ2-5; possibly TRBD1 for D (6 bases). Germline CDR1 and CDR2: LGHDT and YNNKEL (reference sequence). This CDR3 is 14 amino acids long. V lost 3 bases and J 1 base, leaving 9 bases between the germline ends. CDR3 sequence (DNA): TGTGCCAGCAGCCAGGGGACACTCCAAGAGACCCAGTACTTC. Its translation: CASSQGTLQETQYF.